This T cell receptor beta chain was recorded in a study of T cells after yellow fever vaccination (dated by TCRdb to between 2019 and 2020). A note on the overall study: Libraries from fractions with low cell numbers were prepared with the SMART-Seq v4 Ultra Low Input RNA kit. Bulk PBMC replicates and cell subsets were isolated from blood drawn at multiple timepoints before and after both primary and secondary immunization. The cohort comprised two healthy male donors, one aged 18 to 30 and one aged 30 to 40 years. To follow T-cell clones before and after primary and booster YFV17D yellow fever vaccination, bulk TCR alpha and beta repertoires were sequenced over time.

Sequencing instrument: Illumina NovaSeq 6000. TCR cDNA was synthesized by 5'RACE template switching, through which a universal primer site and unique molecular identifiers were introduced. Priming of cDNA synthesis was performed from both the TCR alpha and TCR beta constant segments. Library amplification involved two PCR steps, and the second step added sample barcodes and sequencing adapters. Libraries were sequenced on Illumina HiSeq 2500 (2x100 bp) or NovaSeq (2x150 bp). Processing in the source paper ran as follows. Reads were demultiplexed and collapsed into UMI consensus sequences with MIGEC, and V(D)J alignment was performed with MiXCR. Clonotypes responding to the vaccine were identified with edgeR on replicate PBMC samples, with the criteria of FDR below 0.01 and a log2 fold change above 5 up to day 15. CD4 or CD8 identity was assigned to each bulk clonotype according to whether the clonotype was present at higher abundance in the sequenced CD4 repertoire or the sequenced CD8 repertoire. Starting from the raw public reads, TCRdb applied fastp trimming at Q25, assembled clones with MiXCR and retained in-frame beta chains. Rows with a matching CDR3 protein are joined into one entry that keeps the most common DNA and genes. For this entry, the V and J calls and clone size follow TCRdb and not the study's own pipeline. In all, the sample holds hundreds of thousands of distinct CDR3 sequences, and around 20% of those were seen once. The ten largest account for 18% of the sample.

Paper-wide results and their limitations: Compared with the primary T-cell response, the secondary T-cell response was faster but weaker, reaching its peak on day 5 rather than on day 15. Because only two donors were included in the study, the extent to which the findings can be generalized is limited. Most clones expanded after primary vaccination were re-detected after the booster (just under 97% of CD4 and roughly 87% of CD8), suggesting broad memory maintenance. A small share of clonotypes occurred in both CD4 and CD8 compartments, likely arising from convergent recombination. Because abundant contaminating clonotypes from the bulk population could be contained in FACS-sorted repertoires, computational filtering was required.

This clonotype was counted only a few times. The antigen this receptor binds is unknown. Base qualities are missing; no much larger clone stands one base away. What the treatment or condition label conveys for this sample: live attenuated yellow fever vaccine strain. At every blood-draw timepoint, two biological replicates of bulk PBMCs were collected. PBMCs were isolated from peripheral blood using a standard Ficoll-Paque protocol. TriZol was used to extract RNA from bulk PBMCs, from CD4 and CD8 fractions, and from dextramer-positive and dextramer-negative fractions. Relative to germline, V is 2 bases shorter and J is 4 bases shorter, with 13 bases between their ends. CDR1 and CDR2 were assigned from the germline V gene as SGHVS and FQNEAQ. From the cysteine up to the phenylalanine, the CDR3 has a length of 15 residues. Only the CDR3 part of the read is kept: 45 bases, read in frame from the first base.

This clonotype was obtained from a young man who received the YFV17D yellow fever vaccine. Specimen: PBMCs, collected before the yellow fever booster vaccination. The chain is assembled from TRBV7-8 and TRBJ2-3; TRBD2 is a weak D gene call, 7 bases matching. The CDR3 reads as follows: CASSLLGGAPDTQYF. The DNA sequence is TGTGCCAGCAGCTTATTAGGGGGGGCCCCAGATACGCAGTATTTT.